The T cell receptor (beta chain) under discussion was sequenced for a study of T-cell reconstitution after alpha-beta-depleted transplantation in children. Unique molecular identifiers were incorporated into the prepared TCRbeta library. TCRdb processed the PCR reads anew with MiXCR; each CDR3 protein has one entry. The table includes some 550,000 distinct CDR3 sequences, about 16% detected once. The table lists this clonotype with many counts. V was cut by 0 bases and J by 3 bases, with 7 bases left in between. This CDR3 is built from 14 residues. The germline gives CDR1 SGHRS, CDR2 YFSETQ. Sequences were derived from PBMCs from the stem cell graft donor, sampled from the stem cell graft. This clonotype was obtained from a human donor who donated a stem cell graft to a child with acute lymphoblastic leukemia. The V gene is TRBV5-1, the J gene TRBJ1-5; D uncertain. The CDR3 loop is CASSLGGPNQPQHF. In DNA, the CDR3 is TGCGCCAGCAGCTTGGGAGGGCCCAATCAGCCCCAGCATTTT.